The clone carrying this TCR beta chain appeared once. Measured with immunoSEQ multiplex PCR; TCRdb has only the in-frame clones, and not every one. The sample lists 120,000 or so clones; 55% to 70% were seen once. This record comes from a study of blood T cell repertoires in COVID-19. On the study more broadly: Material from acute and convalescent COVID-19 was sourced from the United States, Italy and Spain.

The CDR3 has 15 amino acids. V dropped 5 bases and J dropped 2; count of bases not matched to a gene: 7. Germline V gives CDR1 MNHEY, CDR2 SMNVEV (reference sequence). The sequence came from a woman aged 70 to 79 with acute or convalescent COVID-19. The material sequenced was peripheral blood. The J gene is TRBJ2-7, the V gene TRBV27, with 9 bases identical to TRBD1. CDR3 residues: CASSRGGTGTYEQYF. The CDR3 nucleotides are TGTGCCAGCAGTCGAGGTGGGACAGGGACCTACGAGCAGTACTTC.